The clone carrying this TCR beta chain was detected many times. Germline V gene data show CDR1 as SGHTA and CDR2 as FQGNSA. CDR3 length: 14 residues. The V and J ends lost 8 bases and 1 base respectively, with 11 bases between them. The sample is drawn from a study of T cell repertoires in cytomegalovirus infection. TCRdb itself ran the reads through MiXCR, one entry per CDR3 protein. The sample contains 450,000 to 650,000 distinct CDR3 sequences, 26% of which appear only once. This sequence was found in a human donor in good health (CMV status not recorded). Some clones in this sample may be carry-over from other donors' samples. Source material: PBMCs. The chain joins TRBV7-2 to TRBJ2-2, with D possibly being TRBD1 or TRBD2 (5 bases each). The CDR3 loop is CASHSGRNTGELFF. The DNA of the CDR3 is TGTGCCAGCCACTCGGGACGGAACACCGGGGAGCTGTTTTTT. Variable domain in full (rest from reference TRBV7-2 and TRBJ2-2): GAGVSQSPSNKVTEKGKDVELRCDPISGHTALYWYRQSLGQGLEFLIYFQGNSAPDKSGLPSDRFSAERTGGSVSTLTIQRTQQEDSAVYLCASHSGRNTGELFFGEGSRLTVL.